This T cell receptor beta chain was found in a study of human T cells and chemical hapten exposure. Study overall: The sensitizing agent was 2% DPC, placed on approximately 2 cm by approximately 2 cm of upper inner arm skin. Study-level points and caveats: The count of PT1 expanded TCRs correlated positively with patch test score.

This clonotype was counted only a few times. The target antigen is unknown. MiXCR, run by TCRdb on the RACE reads, gives a single entry per CDR3 protein. This sample has about 380,000 distinct CDR3 sequences, with 5% to 6.5% found just once. V dropped 9 bases and J dropped 7 bases, with 21 bases sitting between them. CDR3 size: 14 residues. Germline CDR1 reads SNHLY; CDR2 reads FYNNEI. Time point given: pre-sensitization, week 0. Noted treatment: therapeutic diphenylcyclopropenone sensitization with weekly scalp DPC. This chain joins TRBV2 and TRBJ1-1; D is uncertain. The clonotype was recovered from a woman in her fifties or sixties with alopecia areata. Some clones in this sample may be carry-over from other donors' samples. The source was whole blood, collected in connection with sensitization to the hapten diphenylcyclopropenone (DPC). The CDR3 coding sequence is TGTGCCAGTACGGGTGGGCAGACCAGCATTGAAGCTTTCTTT. Translated, it gives CASTGGQTSIEAFF.